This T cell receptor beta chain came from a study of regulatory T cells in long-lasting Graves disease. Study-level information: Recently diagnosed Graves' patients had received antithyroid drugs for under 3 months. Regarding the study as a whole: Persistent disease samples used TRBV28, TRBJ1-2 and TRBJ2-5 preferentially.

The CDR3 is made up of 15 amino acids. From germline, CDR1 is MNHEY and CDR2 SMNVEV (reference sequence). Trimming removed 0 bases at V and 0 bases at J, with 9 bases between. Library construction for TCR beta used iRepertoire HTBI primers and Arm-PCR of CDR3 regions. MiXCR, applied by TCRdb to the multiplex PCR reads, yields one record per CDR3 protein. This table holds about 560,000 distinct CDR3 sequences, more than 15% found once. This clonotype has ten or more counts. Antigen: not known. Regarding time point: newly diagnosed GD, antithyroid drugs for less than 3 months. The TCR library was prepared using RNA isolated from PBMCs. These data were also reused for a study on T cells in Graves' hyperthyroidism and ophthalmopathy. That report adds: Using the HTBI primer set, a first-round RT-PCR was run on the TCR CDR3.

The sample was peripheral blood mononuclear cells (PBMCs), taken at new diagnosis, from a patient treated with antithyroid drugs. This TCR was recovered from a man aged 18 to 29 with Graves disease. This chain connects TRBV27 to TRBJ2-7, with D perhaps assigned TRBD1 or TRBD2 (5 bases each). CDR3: CASSLSGDDSYEQYF. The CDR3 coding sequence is TGTGCCAGCAGTTTATCGGGGGACGACTCCTACGAGCAGTACTTC.